A single sample gave rise to the 29 T cell receptor beta chains below, sequenced in a study of human T cells and chemical hapten exposure. One entry per CDR3 protein, called by TCRdb with MiXCR from the RACE reads. Of more than 80,000 distinct CDR3 sequences in the sample, around 7.8% were seen once. Time point in this sample: patch test 1, 2 weeks after DPC sensitization. Treatment here: therapeutic diphenylcyclopropenone sensitization with weekly scalp DPC. The material was whole blood, obtained in connection with sensitization to the hapten diphenylcyclopropenone (DPC). These receptors were collected from a woman between 25 and 40 years old with alopecia areata. Some clones in this sample may be carry-over from other donors' samples.

This clonotype was counted between two and nine times. This chain joins TRBV2 and TRBJ1-3; D is unclear. Deletions cut 1 base from V and 4 bases from J, with 2 bases between. The CDR3 loop spans 12 amino acids. CDR1 SNHLY and CDR2 FYNNEI come from the germline V gene. In DNA, the CDR3 is TGTGCCAGCAGTGAAGAGGGAAACACCATATATTTT. Amino acids: CASSEEGNTIYF.

This clonotype has just a few counts. The chain has TRBV4-2 and TRBJ2-5, with D perhaps TRBD2 (6 bases). Between the trimmed V and J ends, which lost 0 bases and 9 bases, there was a span of 11 bases. The CDR3 consists of 13 residues. The germline V gene has CDR1 LGHNA and CDR2 YNFKEQ. The CDR3 sequence: CASSQESGEAQYF. The CDR3, as DNA: TGTGCCAGCAGCCAAGAATCGGGGGAGGCCCAGTACTTC.

This clonotype was seen many times. The rearrangement uses TRBV18 and TRBJ1-1; no reliable D call. From germline, CDR1 is KGHSH and CDR2 LQKENI. Trimming took off 4 bases at V and 4 bases at J, with 7 bases between the two ends. This CDR3 has 12 amino acids. In DNA, the CDR3 is TGTGCCAGCTCACGGACGGCCACTGAAGCTTTCTTT. This encodes CASSRTATEAFF.

This clonotype turned up a few times. The CDR3 region is CSVQGGLIVDEQFF. For the CDR3, the DNA is TGCAGCGTTCAAGGAGGACTGATAGTTGATGAGCAGTTCTTC. This chain links TRBV29-1 with TRBJ2-1, with D perhaps TRBD2 (5 bases). This CDR3 region has 14 residues. Trimming pared 5 bases from V and 8 bases from J, leaving 19 bases between. CDR1 SQVTM and CDR2 ANQGSEA come from the germline V gene.

In its sample, this clonotype was seen many times. CDR3 residues: CASSYVGTRREGVPEAFF. The CDR3, as DNA: TGTGCCAGCAGTTACGTAGGGACAAGGCGAGAGGGTGTCCCTGAAGCTTTCTTT. The chain uses TRBV6-5 and TRBJ1-1, with D maybe TRBD1 (6 bases). CDR3 size: 18 residues. V lost 2 bases to trimming and J lost 6 bases, with 25 bases between them. Germline V gene sequence: CDR1 MNHEY, CDR2 SVGAGI.

This clonotype was detected only once. V gene TRBV12-3 or TRBV12-4 combines with J gene TRBJ1-5; D may be TRBD1 (5 bases). The V and J ends lost 5 bases and 6 bases respectively, with 20 bases between them. This CDR3 has 16 residues. The CDR3 DNA reads TGTGCCAGCAGTGATACCCGGGACGGACTTTGTCAGCCCCAGCATTTT. The encoded protein is CASSDTRDGLCQPQHF.

A few counts support this clonotype. V gene TRBV11-2 combines with J gene TRBJ2-3; perhaps TRBD2 as D (6 bases). Germline loops: CDR1 SGHAT, CDR2 FQNNGV. The CDR3 is 16 amino acids. Trimming removed 3 bases from V and 2 bases from J, with 15 bases in between. The CDR3 loop is CASSFSAGSLTDTQYF. CDR3 bases: TGTGCCAGCAGCTTCTCGGCGGGGAGCCTCACAGATACGCAGTATTTT.

This clonotype showed up just a few times. This sequence joins TRBV12-5 and TRBJ2-5; the match to TRBD1 covers 7 bases. V was pared by 7 bases and J by 5 bases, with 10 bases of the junction left unmatched. CDR3 length: 14 amino acids. Germline lookup yields CDR1 LGHNT and CDR2 FRNRAP. CDR3 in DNA: TGTGCTAGTGTCAAGGGGGCAGAGGTTGAGACCCAGTACTTC. Translated, it gives CASVKGAEVETQYF.

The DNA of the CDR3 is TGCAGCGTTGAACCTGGGGGGGGAAACACTGAAGCTTTCTTT. Translation gives CSVEPGGGNTEAFF. This chain links TRBV29-1 with TRBJ1-1; D perhaps matches TRBD1 (5 bases). The ends were cut back, 2 bases at V and 2 bases at J, with 12 bases in the middle. Looked up from germline, CDR1 is SQVTM and CDR2 is ANQGSEA. The CDR3 spans 14 residues.

This clonotype was seen many times. The rearrangement uses TRBV10-3 and TRBJ1-1; D may be TRBD1 (5 bases). The CDR3 is made up of 17 amino acids. Between the trimmed V and J ends, which lost 2 bases and 0 bases, there was a span of 16 bases. The V gene's germline CDR1 is ENHRY and CDR2 SYGVKD. CDR3 sequence: CAISERWERGLNTEAFF. In DNA form, the CDR3 reads TGTGCCATCAGTGAGAGGTGGGAAAGGGGCCTGAACACTGAAGCTTTCTTT.

This clonotype was counted many times. The V call is TRBV27, the J call TRBJ1-2; perhaps TRBD1 as D (5 bases). Trimming pared 6 bases from V and 4 bases from J, leaving 9 bases between. The CDR3 has 12 residues. Germline CDR1 MNHEY, CDR2 SMNVEV (reference sequence). DNA of the CDR3: TGTGCCAGCAGGGGCGGGGGCTATGGCTACACCTTC. This codes for CASRGGGYGYTF.

This clonotype was observed at least ten times. DNA of the CDR3: TGTGCCAGCAGCTCCCGGACAGGCCGTGGCTACACCTTC. It encodes CASSSRTGRGYTF. The V and J genes are TRBV7-3 and TRBJ1-2, with 7 bases fitting TRBD1. J gave up 7 bases and V 4 bases, and 6 bases lay outside the gene matches. From germline, CDR1 is SGHTA and CDR2 FQGTGA. This CDR3 is 13 amino acids long.

In this sample, this clonotype turned up a few times. V and J are TRBV10-3 and TRBJ2-3; D gene uncertain. CDR1 is ENHRY, CDR2 SYGVKD, per germline. The germline V and J ends were trimmed by 0 bases and 4 bases, with 8 bases remaining between them. The CDR3 is 14 residues long. CDR3 sequence reads: CAISESVWADTQYF. The CDR3 region has the DNA TGTGCCATCAGTGAGTCGGTTTGGGCAGATACGCAGTATTTT.

This clonotype was observed many times. The J gene is TRBJ2-3, the V gene TRBV29-1; D is unclear. V lost 5 bases, J lost 0 bases, and 18 bases lay in between. Germline-derived CDR1 and CDR2 are SQVTM and ANQGSEA. The length of the CDR3 is 16 residues. CDR3 sequence reads: CSVPPRTSASTDTQYF. The CDR3 nucleotides read TGCAGCGTTCCCCCCAGAACGTCTGCTAGCACAGATACGCAGTATTTT.

At least ten counts were recorded for this clonotype. The CDR3 nucleotides read TGCAGCGTTGACAGGTCGAACACTGAAGCTTTCTTT. It yields the protein CSVDRSNTEAFF. The V call is TRBV29-1, the J call TRBJ1-1; unclear D gene. The CDR3 length is 12 residues. Trimming cost V 3 bases and J 1 base, with 6 bases left between them. Per the germline V gene, CDR1 is SQVTM and CDR2 is ANQGSEA.

This clonotype has only a few counts. The rearrangement joins TRBV5-1 to TRBJ1-5, with 8 nucleotides matching TRBD1. J gave up 1 base and V 4 bases, and 7 bases lay outside the gene matches. The CDR3 covers 16 residues. Germline CDR1 SGHRS, CDR2 YFSETQ. The CDR3 nucleotides read TGCGCCAGCAGCGGCACGGACAGGGAGAGCAATCAGCCCCAGCATTTT. Its protein is CASSGTDRESNQPQHF.

The rearrangement uses TRBV3-1 and TRBJ1-5; 8 bases match TRBD1. The CDR3 runs to 14 residues. The ends lost 1 base at V and 6 bases at J; junction bases unmatched: 2. Germline V lookup: CDR1 LGHDT, CDR2 YNNKEL (reference sequence). CDR3 protein: CASSQATGGQPQHF. The CDR3 coding sequence is TGTGCCAGCAGCCAAGCTACAGGGGGTCAGCCCCAGCATTTT.

The V and J genes are TRBV12-3 or TRBV12-4 and TRBJ1-2; D call uncertain. The CDR3 has 14 residues. Trimming stripped 3 bases from V and 8 bases from J, with 16 bases between. This CDR3 is CASSFVGRFSGYTF. For the CDR3, the DNA is TGTGCCAGCAGTTTTGTGGGCAGGTTCTCGGGCTACACCTTC.

At least ten counts were recorded for this clonotype. This rearrangement joins TRBV7-3 to TRBJ2-2; D call uncertain. This CDR3 is 14 amino acids long. Germline V lookup: CDR1 SGHTA, CDR2 FQGTGA. V lost 1 base and J lost 3, with 6 bases in between. The CDR3 region is CASSLIGDTGELFF. The DNA for the CDR3 is TGTGCCAGCAGCTTAATTGGGGACACCGGGGAGCTGTTTTTT.

The chain uses TRBV14 and TRBJ1-1; 7 nucleotides line up with TRBD1. The V gene end was trimmed by 0 bases and the J gene end by 2 bases; junction bases not matched to a gene: 12. Germline CDR1 SGHDN, CDR2 FVKESK. The CDR3 is 18 amino acids. The CDR3 spells CASSQDPTGFRLNTEAFF. The CDR3 nucleotides are TGTGCCAGCAGCCAAGATCCGACAGGGTTCAGGCTTAACACTGAAGCTTTCTTT.

This clonotype was recorded many times. This rearrangement joins TRBV12-3 or TRBV12-4 to TRBJ1-5; a possible D gene is TRBD1 (6 bases). The CDR3 spans 16 residues. The V end was cut by 7 bases, the J end by 7 bases, with 23 bases between. The DNA of the CDR3 is TGTGCCAGCACCTTCGGCGGATTGGCAGGGGTGCAGCCCCAGCATTTT. Protein: CASTFGGLAGVQPQHF.

This clonotype was observed at least ten times. The V call is TRBV6-2 or TRBV6-3, the J call TRBJ2-5; 10 bases align to TRBD2. The germline CDR1 and CDR2 sequences are MNHEY and SVGEGT. This CDR3 is built from 17 residues. V was clipped by 0 bases and J by 2 bases; unmatched bases: 6. Here the CDR3 DNA reads TGTGCCAGCAGTTACTCGCCGAGAGCGGGGGGGCAAGAGACCCAGTACTTC. Translating gives CASSYSPRAGGQETQYF.

This clonotype was observed a few times. This chain links TRBV16 with TRBJ1-2; no clear D gene. V was cut by 0 bases and J by 3 bases, with 17 bases left in between. This CDR3 has 17 amino acids. Germline values: CDR1 KGHSY, CDR2 FQNENV. The CDR3 nucleotides are TGTGCCAGCAGCCAATCCCCATCGGGCCATGGGGACTATGGCTACACCTTC. Protein product: CASSQSPSGHGDYGYTF.

The table lists this clonotype with many counts. The chain links TRBV12-3 or TRBV12-4 to TRBJ1-5; no clear D gene. V dropped 6 bases and J dropped 2 bases, with 8 bases sitting between them. The CDR3 sequence is 13 residues long. CDR3 coding DNA: TGTGCCAGCAGCTTATTGGGCAATCAGCCCCAGCATTTT. It codes for CASSLLGNQPQHF.

In the case of this clonotype: The junction and the germline gene differ at one end; a read error may be behind it. V usage is TRBV6-6 and J usage is TRBJ1-1, with D maybe TRBD1 (6 bases). This CDR3 region has 16 residues. Germline CDR1 MNHNY, CDR2 SVGAGI (reference sequence). CDR3 in DNA: TGTACCAGCATCCCCCCAGGGGCACAGCCGAACACTGAAGCTTTCTTT. Translated, it gives CTSIPPGAQPNTEAFF.

The sample holds a few counts of this clonotype. One junction end does not reproduce the germline sequence, and a read error may be involved. This chain joins TRBV6-5 and TRBJ2-7; D may be TRBD1 or TRBD2 (5 bases each). This CDR3 contains 19 residues. The V gene's germline CDR1 is MNHEY and CDR2 SVGAGI. CDR3 sequence (DNA): TGTGCCAGCAGGTACCAGAGGGTAAGCCGGACATCAAGCTCCGACGAGCAGTACTTC. Translation gives CASRYQRVSRTSSSDEQYF.

V and J are TRBV11-2 and TRBJ2-4; D gene ambiguous. Germline V gene sequence: CDR1 SGHAT, CDR2 FQNNGV. The CDR3 is 14 amino acids. The V and J ends lost 3 bases and 0 bases respectively, with 6 bases between them. CDR3 sequence: CASSFPTAKNIQYF. The CDR3 bases are TGTGCCAGCAGCTTTCCGACAGCCAAAAACATTCAGTACTTC.

This clonotype appeared a few times. The chain is built from TRBV3-1 and TRBJ2-1, with TRBD1 matching 7 bases. This CDR3 contains 15 residues. With 1 base clipped from V and 13 bases from J, the junction kept 13 bases outside the gene matches. Germline values: CDR1 LGHDT, CDR2 YNNKEL (reference sequence). The DNA for the CDR3 is TGTGCCAGCAGCCAAGTTCGCCAGGGGGAAGAGGGTCAGTTCTTC. Protein: CASSQVRQGEEGQFF.

This clonotype was observed a few times. V and J are TRBV11-2 and TRBJ2-3; D remains ambiguous. The V and J ends lost 5 bases and 7 bases respectively, with 16 bases between them. Germline loops: CDR1 SGHAT, CDR2 FQNNGV. This CDR3 is built from 14 residues. The CDR3 reads CASSPPKTRHTQYF. The CDR3 DNA sequence: TGTGCCAGCAGCCCTCCTAAAACAAGACATACGCAGTATTTT.